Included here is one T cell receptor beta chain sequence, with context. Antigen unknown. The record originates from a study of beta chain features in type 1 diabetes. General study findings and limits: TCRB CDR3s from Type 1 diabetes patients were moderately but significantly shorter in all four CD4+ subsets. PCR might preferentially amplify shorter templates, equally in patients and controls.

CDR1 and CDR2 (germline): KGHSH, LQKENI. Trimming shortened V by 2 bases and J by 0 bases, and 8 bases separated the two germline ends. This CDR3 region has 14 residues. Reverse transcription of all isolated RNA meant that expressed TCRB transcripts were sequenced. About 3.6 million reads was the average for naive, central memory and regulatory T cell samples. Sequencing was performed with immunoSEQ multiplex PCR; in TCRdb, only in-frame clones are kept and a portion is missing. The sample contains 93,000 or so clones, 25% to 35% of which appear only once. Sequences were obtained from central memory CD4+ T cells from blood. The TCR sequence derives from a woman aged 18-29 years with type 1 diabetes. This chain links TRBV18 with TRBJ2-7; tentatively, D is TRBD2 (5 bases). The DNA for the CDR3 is TGTGCCAGCTCACCAACAAGCGGCTCCTACGAGCAGTACTTC. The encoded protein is CASSPTSGSYEQYF. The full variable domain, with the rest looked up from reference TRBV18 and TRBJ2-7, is NAGVMQNPRHLVRRRGQEARLRCSPMKGHSHVYWYRQLPEEGLKFMVYLQKENIIDESGMPKERFSAEFPKEGPSILRIQQVVRGDSAAYFCASSPTSGSYEQYFGPGTRLTVT.